The 30 T cell receptor beta chains below all came from one sample that was sequenced in a study of blood T cell repertoires in COVID-19. Assay used: immunoSEQ multiplex PCR; TCRdb lists only in-frame clones, some missing. The repertoire holds 160,000 or so clones, roughly 84% seen once, with around 1.2% in the top ten. Input material: PBMCs or T cells enriched from blood (not recorded which). These TCRs come from a human donor with acute COVID-19. The donor label of this sample is uncertain.

The rearrangement links TRBV5-6 to TRBJ2-1; tentative D call: TRBD1 (6 bases). The CDR3 spans 14 residues. CDR1 SGHDT and CDR2 YYEEEE come from the germline V gene. V was clipped by 0 bases and J by 4 bases, with 8 bases between them. Here the CDR3 DNA reads TGTGCCAGCAGCTTGGGGGGGCCTTACAATGAGCAGTTCTTC. Its protein is CASSLGGPYNEQFF.

The rearrangement uses TRBV9 and TRBJ1-1, with TRBD1 matching 10 bases. The length of the CDR3 is 15 residues. V dropped 3 bases and J dropped 6; count of bases not matched to a gene: 8. CDR1 and CDR2 from the germline V gene are SGDLS and YYNGEE. The CDR3 DNA is TGTGCCAGCAGCGAGAGGACAGGGGGAAGTTCTGAAGCTTTCTTT. Encoded protein: CASSERTGGSSEAFF.

The chain has TRBV13 and TRBJ2-7, with 9 bases identical to TRBD1. V lost 5 bases, J lost 5 bases, and 10 bases stayed unmatched. The germline gives CDR1 PRHDT, CDR2 FYEKMQ (reference sequence). The CDR3 length is 15 residues. The CDR3 DNA sequence: TGTGCCAGCAGCACCCTAGGACAGGGGTCCAACGAGCAGTACTTC. Protein product: CASSTLGQGSNEQYF.

This chain links TRBV12-3 or TRBV12-4 with TRBJ1-1; D not certain. Trimming stripped 8 bases from V and 3 bases from J, with 13 bases between. This CDR3 region has 13 residues. The chain's CDR3 is CASGGGWDTEAFF. For the CDR3, the DNA is TGTGCCAGCGGCGGCGGGTGGGACACTGAAGCTTTCTTT.

The J gene is TRBJ2-5, the V gene TRBV5-1; D is perhaps TRBD2 (5 bases). CDR3 length: 14 amino acids. The V end was cut by 1 base, the J end by 0 bases, with 7 bases between. Per germline, CDR1 SGHRS and CDR2 YFSETQ. The CDR3 DNA reads as TGCGCCAGCAGCTTGTCGGGGTACCAAGAGACCCAGTACTTC. Translation: CASSLSGYQETQYF.

This clone was detected a few times. The chain employs TRBV5-4 and TRBJ2-5; 12 positions agree with TRBD1. Losses at the gene ends were 0 bases for V and 2 bases for J; bases not matched to a gene: 5. The length of the CDR3 is 17 residues. Germline CDR1 SGHNT, CDR2 YYREEE (reference sequence). The CDR3 region has the DNA TGTGCCAGCAGCTTGGTGGGACAGGGGGCGATTCAAGAGACCCAGTACTTC. It translates to CASSLVGQGAIQETQYF.

The CDR3 DNA reads as TGTGCCAGTAGACTTAGTTCTAGAGGTTCCGATGAGCAGTTCTTC. It translates to CASRLSSRGSDEQFF. The V gene is TRBV19, the J gene TRBJ2-1, with D unresolved. Trimming stripped 6 bases from V and 8 bases from J, with 20 bases between. The CDR3 sequence is 15 residues long. Germline CDR1 and CDR2: LNHDA and SQIVND (reference sequence).

J is TRBJ2-3 and V is TRBV11-3; 10 nucleotides agree with TRBD2. Germline V gene lookup returns CDR1 SGHNT and CDR2 YENEEA. The CDR3 is made up of 14 amino acids. With V trimmed by 4 bases and J by 5 bases, 3 bases remained unmatched. The CDR3 DNA reads as TGTGCCAGCAGCTCAAGCGGGGGGGTAGATACGCAGTATTTT. It codes for CASSSSGGVDTQYF.

The chain links TRBV2 to TRBJ1-1, with TRBD1 matching over 8 bases. J lost 1 base, V lost 5 bases, and 3 bases had no gene match. CDR3 length equals 14 residues. Germline V gene data show CDR1 as SNHLY and CDR2 as FYNNEI. Here the CDR3 reads CASSIDRGNTEAFF. The CDR3, as DNA: TGTGCCAGCAGTATTGACAGGGGGAACACTGAAGCTTTCTTT.

The gene calls are TRBV5-4 and TRBJ1-2; 11 positions agree with TRBD1. The CDR3 runs to 15 residues. With 0 bases clipped from V and 5 bases from J, the junction kept 3 bases outside the gene matches. Per germline, CDR1 SGHNT and CDR2 YYREEE (reference sequence). The chain's CDR3 is CASSLAGDRGYGYTF. The CDR3 DNA reads as TGTGCCAGCAGCTTGGCAGGGGACAGGGGGTATGGCTACACCTTC. Full variable domain (remainder filled in from reference TRBV5-4 and TRBJ1-2): ETGVTQSPTHLIKTRGQQVTLRCSSQSGHNTVSWYQQALGQGPQFIFQYYREEENGRGNFPPRFSGLQFPNYSSELNVNALELDDSALYLCASSLAGDRGYGYTFGSGTRLTVV.

The genes are TRBV19 and TRBJ1-1; possibly TRBD1 for D (5 bases). V lost 9 bases and J lost 2, with 10 bases in between. Germline CDR1 LNHDA, CDR2 SQIVND (reference sequence). The CDR3 sequence is 12 residues long. CDR3 DNA sequence: TGTGCCAGCCAGCAGGGAAACACTGAAGCTTTCTTT. Translating gives CASQQGNTEAFF.

The chain carries TRBV11-3 and TRBJ2-1, with a tentative D call TRBD1 (7 bases). The length of the CDR3 is 14 residues. Trimming cost V 5 bases and J 8 bases, with 16 bases left between them. Germline CDR1 reads SGHNT; CDR2 reads YENEEA. CDR3 coding DNA: TGTGCCAGCAGCAGTCCCAGGGGGGCCGATGAGCAGTTCTTC. It translates to CASSSPRGADEQFF.

V is TRBV11-2 and J is TRBJ1-4; D gene ambiguous. CDR1 SGHAT and CDR2 FQNNGV come from the germline V gene. CDR3 size: 15 residues. V was clipped by 3 bases and J by 4 bases, with 12 bases between them. CDR3 DNA: TGTGCCAGCAGCTTCTCATCAACTGTTAATGAAAAACTGTTTTTT. It codes for CASSFSSTVNEKLFF.

The chain employs TRBV9 and TRBJ2-2, with D perhaps TRBD1 (5 bases). Between the trimmed V and J ends, which lost 3 bases and 2 bases, there was a span of 11 bases. The germline CDR1 and CDR2 sequences are SGDLS and YYNGEE. This CDR3 contains 15 residues. CDR3 protein: CASSDQGLNTGELFF. The CDR3 DNA reads as TGTGCCAGCAGCGATCAGGGTCTCAACACCGGGGAGCTGTTTTTT.

The chain joins TRBV6-2 or TRBV6-3 to TRBJ2-2; D gene uncertain. Per the germline V gene, CDR1 is MNHEY and CDR2 is SVGEGT. The CDR3 is made up of 14 amino acids. Deletions cut 4 bases from V and 4 bases from J, with 10 bases between. In DNA, the CDR3 is TGTGCCAGCAGTTTCACAGCCCCCACCGGGGAGCTGTTTTTT. Protein: CASSFTAPTGELFF.

In nucleotides, the CDR3 is TGTGCCAGTAGTCCAGGGGGCAATGAGCAGTTCTTC. It codes for CASSPGGNEQFF. The chain has TRBV19 and TRBJ2-1; 7 bases map to TRBD1. This CDR3 is 12 amino acids long. V lost 5 bases to trimming and J lost 6 bases; unmatched junction nucleotides: 1. CDR1 is LNHDA, CDR2 SQIVND, per germline (reference sequence).

The chain links TRBV7-9 to TRBJ2-7; D is unclear. V shed 5 bases and J shed 5 bases, with 13 bases lying between them. Germline V gene sequence: CDR1 SEHNR, CDR2 FQNEAQ (reference sequence). The CDR3 has 13 residues. The DNA of the CDR3 is TGTGCCAGCAGCAACGTGGGCCCCCACGAGCAGTACTTC. Its protein is CASSNVGPHEQYF.

The V call is TRBV19, the J call TRBJ1-2, with 8 bases identical to TRBD1. The V gene end was trimmed by 2 bases and the J gene end by 8 bases; junction bases not matched to a gene: 7. The CDR3 contains 14 residues. Germline loops: CDR1 LNHDA, CDR2 SQIVND (reference sequence). DNA for the CDR3: TGTGCCAGTAGTATAACTCGGACAGGGACCGGCTACACCTTC. Its translation is CASSITRTGTGYTF.

The chain links TRBV11-3 to TRBJ2-2; possible D gene TRBD2, 5 bases. The germline CDR1 and CDR2 sequences are SGHNT and YENEEA. Trimming left V 5 bases short and J 4 bases short, with 17 bases between. The CDR3 length is 16 residues. CDR3 region: CASSGSFGPFTGELFF. The DNA for the CDR3 is TGTGCCAGCAGCGGGAGTTTCGGGCCATTCACCGGGGAGCTGTTTTTT.

This chain joins TRBV28 and TRBJ1-5, with D perhaps TRBD1 (5 bases). CDR3 length: 13 residues. Germline V gene sequence: CDR1 MDHEN, CDR2 SYDVKM. Between the trimmed V and J ends, which lost 8 bases and 7 bases, there was a span of 15 bases. The CDR3 sequence: CASCRGYAQPQHF. Written as DNA, the CDR3 is TGTGCCAGCTGCCGGGGGTATGCACAGCCCCAGCATTTT.

This clone was seen a few times. The V and J genes are TRBV19 and TRBJ1-5, with D uncertain. Looked up from germline, CDR1 is LNHDA and CDR2 is SQIVND (reference sequence). The CDR3 has 13 residues. Trimming shortened V by 10 bases and J by 7 bases, and 17 bases separated the two germline ends. CDR3 sequence: CAISGGLAQPQHF. CDR3 coding DNA: TGTGCCATCTCTGGAGGGTTAGCACAGCCCCAGCATTTT.

The gene calls are TRBV12-2 and TRBJ2-5; whether TRBD2, the table's D call, matches the DNA was not checked. TRBV12-2 represents a pseudogene. CDR3 size: 15 residues. The chain's CDR3 is CASRLVGGAGETQYF. CDR3 nucleotides: TGTGCAAGTCGCTTAGTAGGGGGGGCCGGGGAGACCCAGTACTTC.

V usage is TRBV10-1 and J usage is TRBJ2-1; 11 bases map to TRBD2. Trimming at V came to 5 bases and at J to 0 bases, leaving 6 bases not matched to a gene. Germline assignment: CDR1 WNHNN and CDR2 SYGVQD (reference sequence). The CDR3 length is 17 residues. In DNA form, the CDR3 reads TGCGCCAGCAGTAAGACTAGCGGGATAAGCTCCTACAATGAGCAGTTCTTC. It specifies CASSKTSGISSYNEQFF.

This chain joins TRBV6-5 and TRBJ1-5; D perhaps matches TRBD1 (6 bases). Between the trimmed V and J ends, which lost 5 bases and 2 bases, there was a span of 13 bases. Germline lookup yields CDR1 MNHEY and CDR2 SVGAGI. This CDR3 spans 15 amino acids. The CDR3: CASSPRYRGNQPQHF. CDR3 DNA: TGTGCCAGCAGTCCGCGATACAGGGGCAATCAGCCCCAGCATTTT.

This chain uses TRBV27 with TRBJ1-3; D might be TRBD1 (5 bases). This CDR3 is built from 17 residues. The germline gives CDR1 MNHEY, CDR2 SMNVEV (reference sequence). Trimming removed 0 bases from V and 1 base from J, with 13 bases in between. CDR3 region: CASSLSAGFLSGNTIYF. CDR3 DNA sequence: TGTGCCAGCAGTTTATCTGCAGGGTTTTTATCTGGAAACACCATATATTTT.

The chain employs TRBV7-2 and TRBJ1-1; D uncertain. Trimming removed 3 bases at V and 0 bases at J, with 8 bases between. Per germline, CDR1 SGHTA and CDR2 FQGNSA. The CDR3 spans 14 residues. For the CDR3, the DNA is TGTGCCAGCAGCTTTGGGAGGGTGAACACTGAAGCTTTCTTT. Protein sequence: CASSFGRVNTEAFF. Supplemented by reference TRBV7-2 and TRBJ1-1, the full variable domain reads GAGVSQSPSNKVTEKGKDVELRCDPISGHTALYWYRQSLGQGLEFLIYFQGNSAPDKSGLPSDRFSAERTGGSVSTLTIQRTQQEDSAVYLCASSFGRVNTEAFFGQGTRLTVV.

The rearrangement links TRBV7-9 to TRBJ2-5; possibly TRBD2 for D (6 bases). The V end was cut by 8 bases, the J end by 5 bases, with 27 bases between. CDR1 is SEHNR, CDR2 FQNEAQ, per germline (reference sequence). The CDR3 loop spans 17 amino acids. The CDR3 is CASPPPGPPGVGETQYF. The DNA for the CDR3 is TGTGCCAGCCCGCCTCCCGGACCGCCGGGGGTCGGGGAGACCCAGTACTTC.

The chain recombines TRBV30 with TRBJ1-4; D remains unclear. Germline CDR1 reads GTSNPN; CDR2 reads SVGIG (reference sequence). This CDR3 has 16 residues. Deletions cut 0 bases from V and 7 bases from J, with 18 bases between. The CDR3 bases are TGTGCCTGGAGTGTTCAAAGTCCGGGAGTGGGTGAAAAACTGTTTTTT. Translation: CAWSVQSPGVGEKLFF.

The chain employs TRBV6-5 and TRBJ2-3, with TRBD2 as a possible D gene (6 bases). V lost 9 bases and J 2 bases, leaving 18 bases between the germline ends. CDR3 length: 15 amino acids. The germline V gene has CDR1 MNHEY and CDR2 SVGAGI. CDR3 DNA sequence: TGTGCCAGTTCCCTTCCCGCGGGGACCACAGATACGCAGTATTTT. Translated: CASSLPAGTTDTQYF.

The gene calls are TRBV30 and TRBJ2-1, with TRBD1 matching 8 bases. CDR3 length equals 12 residues. In germline, CDR1 is GTSNPN, CDR2 SVGIG (reference sequence). V was clipped by 3 bases and J by 9 bases; unmatched bases: 4. The CDR3 DNA reads as TGTGCCTGGAGCGAACAGGGGGGTGAGCAGTTCTTC. Its protein product is CAWSEQGGEQFF.